These 18 T cell receptor beta chains share one sample of origin, sequenced in a study of blood T cell repertoires in COVID-19. Sequencing used immunoSEQ multiplex PCR; TCRdb keeps in-frame clones, though not all of them. The data show tens of thousands of clones, 80% to 95% seen once. Specimen: peripheral blood. These receptors were collected from a woman aged 80 or over with active COVID-19.

This chain connects TRBV19 to TRBJ1-2; 12 nucleotides agree with TRBD1. Germline V CDR1 and CDR2: LNHDA, SQIVND (reference sequence). The J segment lost 8 bases and the V segment lost 7 bases, leaving 5 bases of the junction unmatched. The CDR3 is 13 amino acids. CDR3 loop: CASKGQGAGGYTF. CDR3 DNA: TGTGCCAGTAAGGGACAGGGGGCTGGAGGCTACACCTTC.

This clone came up a few times. The chain uses TRBV18 and TRBJ2-7; TRBD2 aligns across 10 bases. V dropped 2 bases and J dropped 3; count of bases not matched to a gene: 7. This CDR3 is built from 16 residues. Looked up from germline, CDR1 is KGHSH and CDR2 is LQKENI. The CDR3 here is CASSPFTSGNFYEQYF. CDR3 DNA sequence: TGTGCCAGCTCACCATTCACTAGCGGGAATTTCTACGAGCAGTACTTC.

The chain links TRBV7-2 to TRBJ2-7, with 9 bases that match TRBD1. V lost 2 bases, J lost 4 bases, and 3 bases stayed unmatched. The CDR3 is made up of 14 amino acids. Looked up from germline, CDR1 is SGHTA and CDR2 is FQGNSA. The CDR3 DNA reads TGTGCCAGCAGCTTAACAGGACAGGGGTACGAGCAGTACGTC. Its protein is CASSLTGQGYEQYV.

V and J are TRBV24-1 and TRBJ2-2; 10 bases match TRBD2. Germline CDR1 is KGHDR and CDR2 is SFDVKD. Trimming took 4 bases from V and 1 from J; bases not matched to a gene: 8. The CDR3 runs to 18 residues. The CDR3 DNA is TGTGCCACCAGTGACTCTAGCGGGAGCTTCCGGAACACCGGGGAGCTGTTTTTT. It yields the protein CATSDSSGSFRNTGELFF.

The chain recombines TRBV6-5 with TRBJ1-4, with 7 bases that match TRBD1. Germline V lookup: CDR1 MNHEY, CDR2 SVGAGI. This CDR3 comprises 14 residues. Trimming cost V 5 bases and J 3 bases; bases outside gene matches: 3. The CDR3 coding sequence is TGTGCCAGCAGTCGGGGACAGTCTAATGAAAAACTGTTTTTT. This gives the protein CASSRGQSNEKLFF.

This clone was seen only once. The chain combines TRBV6-1 with TRBJ2-3; D might be TRBD2 (5 bases). This CDR3 spans 15 amino acids. Germline V gene lookup returns CDR1 MNHNS and CDR2 SASEGT. V was cut by 1 base and J by 0 bases, with 8 bases left in between. The CDR3 region has the DNA TGTGCCAGCAGTGAAGGAGCGGTTAGCACAGATACGCAGTATTTT. Its translation: CASSEGAVSTDTQYF.

The chain employs TRBV5-1 and TRBJ2-7; weak D call: TRBD2 (5 bases). Between the trimmed V and J ends, which lost 0 bases and 0 bases, there was a span of 7 bases. The CDR3 runs 14 residues. Germline V gene data show CDR1 as SGHRS and CDR2 as YFSETQ. The CDR3 nucleotides read TGCGCCAGCAGCTTGGTCGGGAACTCCTACGAGCAGTACTTC. Translated, it gives CASSLVGNSYEQYF. The complete variable domain, with remaining parts taken from reference TRBV5-1 and TRBJ2-7, reads KAGVTQTPRYLIKTRGQQVTLSCSPISGHRSVSWYQQTPGQGLQFLFEYFSETQRNKGNFPGRFSGRQFSNSRSEMNVSTLELGDSALYLCASSLVGNSYEQYFGPGTRLTVT.

The gene calls are TRBV4-1 and TRBJ2-1, with 15 positions matching TRBD2. This CDR3 spans 18 amino acids. V was clipped by 1 base and J by 4 bases; unmatched bases: 5. CDR1 and CDR2 (germline): MGHRA, YSYEKL. The CDR3 sequence: CASSQAPGTSGGYNEQFF. CDR3 sequence (DNA): TGCGCCAGCAGCCAAGCGCCTGGGACTAGCGGGGGGTACAATGAGCAGTTCTTC.

This chain's CDR3 is CASSLVGASYNEQFF. In DNA, the CDR3 is TGTGCCAGCAGCTTAGTAGGGGCCTCCTACAATGAGCAGTTCTTC. J is TRBJ2-1 and V is TRBV11-2; TRBD1 might be the D (5 bases). V was clipped by 1 base and J by 0 bases, with 7 bases between them. Germline CDR1 reads SGHAT; CDR2 reads FQNNGV. This CDR3 is built from 15 residues. The variable domain in full, completed from reference TRBV11-2 and TRBJ2-1, reads EAGVAQSPRYKIIEKRQSVAFWCNPISGHATLYWYQQILGQGPKLLIQFQNNGVVDDSQLPKDRFSAERLKGVDSTLKIQPAKLEDSAVYLCASSLVGASYNEQFFGPGTRLTVL.

The chain is built from TRBV14 and TRBJ1-2; the D is unclear. The CDR3 is 15 amino acids. V was clipped by 5 bases and J by 8 bases, with 21 bases between them. The germline gives CDR1 SGHDN, CDR2 FVKESK. CDR3 loop: CASSLSGPALEGYTF. For the CDR3, the DNA is TGTGCCAGCAGCTTGAGCGGCCCGGCTCTAGAGGGCTACACCTTC.

The V and J genes are TRBV28 and TRBJ1-2, with D maybe TRBD1 (5 bases). Germline CDR1 MDHEN, CDR2 SYDVKM. V lost 5 bases and J 5 bases, leaving 12 bases between the germline ends. The length of the CDR3 is 13 residues. CDR3 bases: TGTGCCAGCAGTGTGGACACTCCTTATGGCTACACCTTC. Protein: CASSVDTPYGYTF.

The chain uses TRBV5-4 and TRBJ2-5; 12 nucleotides line up with TRBD2. Germline V gene sequence: CDR1 SGHNT, CDR2 YYREEE (reference sequence). The V gene end was trimmed by 4 bases and the J gene end by 4 bases; junction bases not matched to a gene: 5. The CDR3 sequence is 15 residues long. The CDR3 loop reads CASSLAGGPGETQYF. CDR3 DNA sequence: TGTGCCAGCAGCCTAGCGGGAGGGCCGGGAGAGACCCAGTACTTC.

The rearrangement uses TRBV21-1 and TRBJ2-7; the table calls TRBD1, which could not be checked here. TRBV21-1 is flagged as a pseudogene. The CDR3 loop spans 15 amino acids. CDR3 bases: TGTGCCAGCAGCAAAGGGGCAGGGGGAAGGGGCGAGCAGTACGTC. This sequence encodes CASSKGAGGRGEQYV.

The rearrangement joins TRBV21-1 to TRBJ1-6; no DNA check was done on the table's D call, TRBD1. TRBV21-1 is deemed a pseudogene. The length of the CDR3 is 17 residues. The CDR3 region is CASSKLGQVPRNSPLHF. The CDR3 DNA is TGTGCCAGCAGCAAATTGGGACAGGTACCTAGAAATTCACCCCTCCACTTT.

The rearrangement uses TRBV3-1 (or the pseudogene TRBV3-2) and TRBJ2-1; 9 bases agree with TRBD2. Trimming cost V 4 bases and J 4 bases; bases outside gene matches: 5. The V gene's germline CDR1 is LGHDT and CDR2 YNNKEL (reference sequence). The CDR3 length is 15 residues. The CDR3: CASSPLAGEYNEQFF. The DNA of the CDR3 is TGTGCCAGCAGCCCCTTAGCGGGGGAATACAATGAGCAGTTCTTC.

This chain links TRBV28 with TRBJ2-2; D not resolved. With 5 bases removed from V and 0 bases from J, the gap between germline ends came to 10 bases. The germline V gene has CDR1 MDHEN and CDR2 SYDVKM. The CDR3 runs to 15 residues. In DNA form, the CDR3 reads TGTGCCAGCAGTCCACAGTTTTCGAACACCGGGGAGCTGTTTTTT. Its translation is CASSPQFSNTGELFF.

This clone has only one observation. The V and J genes are TRBV2 and TRBJ1-2; tentatively, D is TRBD1 (6 bases). CDR1 is SNHLY, CDR2 FYNNEI, per germline. This CDR3 region has 14 residues. V lost 8 bases to trimming and J lost 6 bases, with 19 bases between them. CDR3 sequence: CASGSVGQWDGYTF. CDR3 DNA sequence: TGTGCCAGCGGAAGTGTTGGACAGTGGGATGGCTACACCTTC. The whole variable domain, remainder taken from reference TRBV2 and TRBJ1-2, is EPEVTQTPSHQVTQMGQEVILRCVPISNHLYFYWYRQILGQKVEFLVSFYNNEISEKSEIFDDQFSVERPDGSNFTLKIRSTKLEDSAMYFCASGSVGQWDGYTFGSGTRLTVV.

This clone appeared a few times. CDR3 sequence (DNA): TGTGCCAGCAGCCCGGGGACTAACTATGGCTACACCTTC. Translating it yields CASSPGTNYGYTF. V gene TRBV6-5 combines with J gene TRBJ1-2, with D uncertain. The germline V gene has CDR1 MNHEY and CDR2 SVGAGI. Trimming took off 6 bases at V and 0 bases at J, with 8 bases between the two ends. This CDR3 has 13 amino acids.